The clone carrying this T cell receptor beta chain turned up a few times. The antigen is unknown. The data were obtained in a study of T cell repertoires in cytomegalovirus infection. Findings and limits, study-wide: Using cumulative public TCR beta family frequency, the authors identified those who carried CMV together with the relevant HLA.

MiXCR, run by TCRdb on the reads, gives a single entry per CDR3 protein. In the table there are approximately 70,000 distinct CDR3 sequences, approximately 20% of which are singletons. Trimming at V came to 5 bases and at J to 1 base, leaving 7 bases not matched to a gene. Germline V gene data show CDR1 as SGHTA and CDR2 as FQGNSA. There are 15 residues in the CDR3. This sample comprised CD8+ T cells from cultured PBMCs, obtained from culture after CMV antigen stimulation. The receptor was derived from a human donor in good health (CMV status not recorded). Some clones in this sample may be carry-over from other donors' samples. The chain carries TRBV7-2 and TRBJ1-2; TRBD1 aligns across 7 bases. In DNA form, the CDR3 reads TGTGCCAGCAGCCCATGGACAGGTGGTAACTATGGCTACACCTTC. Translation: CASSPWTGGNYGYTF.